The clone carrying this TCR beta chain has more than one count but fewer than ten. One end of the junction does not line up with germline, which may come from a read error. This sample is drawn from a study of molecular identifiers for immune sequencing clone quantification. Each CDR3 protein is one row after TCRdb ran MiXCR on the PCR reads. The sample yields about 320,000 distinct CDR3 sequences, about a fifth seen once. Germline V gives CDR1 LGHNA, CDR2 YNFKEQ. This CDR3 is 16 amino acids long. This rearrangement joins TRBV4-2 to TRBJ2-7, with D unresolved. This TCR derives from a human donor in good health. Some libraries in this study had Jurkat cell RNA spiked in. The sequenced sample was naive CD8+ T cells from blood, with Jurkat cell RNA spiked in. This sample's subset: FACS-sorted CD8+CD4-CCR7+CD45RA+ naive T cells. CDR3 nucleotide sequence: TGTGCCAGCAGCCACCTAGAGTATAGTAGCTCCCACGAGCAGTACTTC. This sequence encodes CASSHLEYSSSHEQYF.